The present T cell receptor (beta chain) was sequenced within a study of Tregs in tolerant kidney transplant recipients. In the case of this clone: Its cognate antigen is unknown.

Measured with immunoSEQ multiplex PCR; TCRdb has only the in-frame clones, and not every one. Altogether roughly 64,000 clones are present, about 90% being singletons, with the ten largest covering 3.8%. Points from the study as a whole: Donor-specific Treg expansion exceeded global Treg expansion in tolerant patients, suggesting antigen drive. Few patients were studied, so findings need validation in larger groups.

Mixed chimerism was transient after nonmyeloablative marrow transplants from related graft donors. CD4+CD25+CD127- Tregs, CD4+CD25- non-Tregs, CD4 and CD8 cells were sorted. Germline CDR1 MGHRA, CDR2 YSYEKL. Trimming pared 3 bases from V and 7 bases from J, leaving 22 bases between. This CDR3 comprises 16 residues. This clonotype was sampled from a human patient who received a combined kidney and bone marrow transplant. Some T cells may have originated in the graft donor. The starting material was CD4+ T cells from blood (PBMCs), obtained 6 months after the transplant. The chain uses TRBV4-1 and TRBJ2-7; D gene unclear. The CDR3, as DNA: TGCGCCAGCAGCCAGACGACGGATGGTAGGAGTTGGGAGCAGTACTTC. Protein product: CASSQTTDGRSWEQYF.